This T cell receptor (beta chain) was captured in a study of spatial heterogeneity in lung cancer (dated by TCRdb to between 2017 and 2020). For the wider study: More beta-chain than alpha-chain transcripts were consistently detected, likely reflecting higher beta-chain transcript abundance. Nonsynonymous mutation counts, determined by whole-exome sequencing of tumor tissue, were related to TCR repertoire features. In non-small cell lung cancer, the study made a quantitative comparison of TCR alpha and beta repertoires among multiple tumor regions, matched nontumor lung and blood. In the raw uncorrected reads, each unique combination of TCR and UMI appeared more than ten times on average. At surgery, both alpha and beta chains were TCR-sequenced in about 200 tumor regions, 63 to 65 matched nontumor lung samples and 56 PBMC samples.

Broad study findings and their caveats: Additional single-cell paired TCR alpha and beta sequencing was considered necessary to confirm, at a functional level, the hypothesis that regional TCRs recognize regional mutations. Ubiquitous expanded tumor TCRs showed up in blood more often at tumor resection than at routine follow-up.

Libraries were prepared through 5' RACE. The sequencer listed for this sample is NextSeq 500. To allow correction of PCR and sequencing errors, the TCR library protocol tagged every TCR cDNA molecule with a unique molecular identifier. In the authors' own workflow: TCR identification, UMI-based error correction and CDR3 extraction were all carried out with Decombinator tools. TCRs above a frequency of 2 per 1,000, corresponding to the top 1% of the tumor frequency distribution, were defined as expanded. Renyi diversity was computed with the R vegan package after each repertoire had been subsampled 100 times to 5,000 TCRs. CDR3 similarity networks were built from amino acid triplet string-kernel similarity, with CDR3s being connected when pairwise similarity was above 0.82. TCRdb handled the public reads itself, with Q25 trimming in fastp and clone calling in MiXCR, and kept productive beta chains. When rows share a CDR3 protein, they turn into one entry using the most common DNA and genes. The V and J calls, along with clone size, are taken from TCRdb and not from the paper's own processing. The sample yields roughly 48,000 distinct CDR3 sequences; less than 5.5% were counted once. Around 10% of the sample belongs to the ten largest clones.

This clonotype was found many times. Its antigen target is currently unknown. No much larger clone exists at a distance of one base, and base qualities are not known. V is cut by 5 bases and J by 6 bases, and the space between the germline ends is 23 bases. Including the terminal cysteine and phenylalanine, the CDR3 comprises 17 residues. Here the CDR3 DNA is all that survives: 51 bases in frame from base 1. CDR1 SEHNR and CDR2 FQNEAQ were looked up in the germline V gene (reference sequence). According to the study, the label for this sample's time point signals: sample taken at primary tumor resection. Whole RNA extracted from tumor and nontumor lung tissue, or from cryopreserved PBMC samples, was used for TCR sequencing without cell sorting. Samples were obtained from fewer than 80 patients with early-stage, untreated non-small cell lung cancer from the lung TRACERx cohort. A patient was chosen for TCR sequencing only when enough RNA was available from at least two tumor regions.

The starting material was PBMCs, obtained at surgery. The source of this sequence is a male donor with early-stage non-small cell lung cancer. This chain joins TRBV7-9 to TRBJ2-1; no D gene can be assigned with confidence. The CDR3 reads as follows: CASSPYAPSSSGNEQFF. The DNA sequence is TGTGCCAGCAGCCCATATGCCCCCAGCTCGTCGGGCAATGAGCAGTTCTTC. The variable domain in full, with residues beyond the CDR3 obtained from the reference TRBV7-9 and TRBJ2-1 genes, is DTGVSQNPRHKITKRGQNVTFRCDPISEHNRLYWYRQTLGQGPEFLTYFQNEAQLEKSRLLSDRFSAERPKGSFSTLEIQRTEQGDSAMYLCASSPYAPSSSGNEQFFGPGTRLTVL.